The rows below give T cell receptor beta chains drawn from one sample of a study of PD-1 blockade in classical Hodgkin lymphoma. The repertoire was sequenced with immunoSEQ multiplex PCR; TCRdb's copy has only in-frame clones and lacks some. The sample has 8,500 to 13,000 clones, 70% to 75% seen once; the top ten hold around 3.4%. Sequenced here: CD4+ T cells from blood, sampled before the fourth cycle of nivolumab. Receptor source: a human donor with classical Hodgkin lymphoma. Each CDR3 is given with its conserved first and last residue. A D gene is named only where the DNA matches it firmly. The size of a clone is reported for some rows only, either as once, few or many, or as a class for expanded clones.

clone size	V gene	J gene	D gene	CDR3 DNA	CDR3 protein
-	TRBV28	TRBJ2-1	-	TGTGCCAGCAGTTCCCGTAGAGGCAATGAGCAGTTCTTC	CASSSRRGNEQFF
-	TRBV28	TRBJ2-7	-	TGTGCCAGCACCCCAGACTCACAGAATTGGGTACCGGGGCAGTACTTC	CASTPDSQNWVPGQYF
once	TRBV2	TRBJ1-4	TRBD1	TGTGCCAGCAGGGGACAGTCGGTTCGCAGGGAAAAACTGTTTTTT	CASRGQSVRREKLFF
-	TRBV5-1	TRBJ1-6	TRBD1	TGCGCCAGCAGCTTATGGGCCAGGGGGTCTCAGGGGAATTCACCCCTCCACTTT	CASSLWARGSQGNSPLHF
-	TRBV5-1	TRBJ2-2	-	TGCGCCAGCAGCGACGGGGGGACAGGCTACACCGGGGAGCTGTTTTTT	CASSDGGTGYTGELFF
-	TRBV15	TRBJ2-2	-	TGTGCCACCAGCAGAGAATGGGACCTGAACACCGGGGAGCTGTTTTTT	CATSREWDLNTGELFF
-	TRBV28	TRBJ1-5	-	TGTGCCAGCAGTTTAAGGGGGAACAATCAGCCCCAGCATTTT	CASSLRGNNQPQHF
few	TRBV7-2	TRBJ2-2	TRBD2	TGTGCCAGCAGCCAAGATGGGACTAGCGGGAGAACCGGGGAGCTGTTTTTT	CASSQDGTSGRTGELFF
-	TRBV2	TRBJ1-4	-	TGTGCCAGCAGCCCCGAGGTTTATGCAAAACTGTTTTTT	CASSPEVYAKLFF
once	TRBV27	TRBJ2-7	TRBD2	TGTGCCAGCAGCTCCGAAGCGGGATTCGTCTACGAGCAGTACTTC	CASSSEAGFVYEQYF
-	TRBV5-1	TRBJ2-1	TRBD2	TGCGCCAGCAGCTTGATTAGCGGGGGAGATGAGCAGTTCTTC	CASSLISGGDEQFF
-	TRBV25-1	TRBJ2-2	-	TGTGCCAGCAGTACGCCGACAGGATACACCGGGGAGCTGTTTTTT	CASSTPTGYTGELFF
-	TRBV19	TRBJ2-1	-	TGTGCCAGTCGCACCAGGAATGAGCAGTTCTTC	CASRTRNEQFF
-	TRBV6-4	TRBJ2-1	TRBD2	TGTGCCAGCAGTGACGGTCCGGGACTAGCTAATGAGCAGTTCTTC	CASSDGPGLANEQFF
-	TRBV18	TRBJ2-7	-	TGTGCCAGCTCGTCTACAGGAAGCCACTACGAGCAGTACTTC	CASSSTGSHYEQYF
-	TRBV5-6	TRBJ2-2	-	TGTGCCAGCAGCTTGGGTGGCACGAACACCGGGGAGCTGTTTTTT	CASSLGGTNTGELFF
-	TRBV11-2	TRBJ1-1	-	TGTGCCAGCGGGAGCCCCGAGGAGGCTTTCTTT	CASGSPEEAFF
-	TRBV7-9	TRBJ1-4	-	TGTGCCAGCAGCTTCGGGGGGAACACTGGGTTAGGTGAAAAACTGTTTTTT	CASSFGGNTGLGEKLFF
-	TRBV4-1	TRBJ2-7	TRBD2	TGCGCCAGCAGCCCGGGACTAGCGGACTACGAGCAGTACTTC	CASSPGLADYEQYF
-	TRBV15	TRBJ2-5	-	TGTGCCACCAGCAGGGGGCTAGCTCAAGAGACCCAGTACTTC	CATSRGLAQETQYF
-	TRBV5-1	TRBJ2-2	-	TGCGCCAGCAGCTTGTGGACGTCGGGGACCGGGGAGCTGTTTTTT	CASSLWTSGTGELFF
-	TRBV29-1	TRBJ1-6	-	TGCAGCCCGCGGACCTCACCCCTCCACTTT	CSPRTSPLHF
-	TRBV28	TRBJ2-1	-	TGTGCCAGCAGCGTAGTGGGTAGGGGCGACTACAATGAGCAGTTCTTC	CASSVVGRGDYNEQFF
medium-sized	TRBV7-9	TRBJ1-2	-	TGTGCCAGCAGCTTAGCGGATAGAGATGGCTACACCTTC	CASSLADRDGYTF
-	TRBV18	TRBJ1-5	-	TGTGCCAGCTCATCAACAGGGCTCGGCGGTCAGCCCCAGCATTTT	CASSSTGLGGQPQHF
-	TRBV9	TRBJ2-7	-	TGTGCCAGCAGCGTAGACTCCAGCTCCTACGAGCAGTACTTC	CASSVDSSSYEQYF
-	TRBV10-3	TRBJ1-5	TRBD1	TGTGCCATCAGTGACCTCGACAGGGGGGAGAATCAGCCCCAGCATTTT	CAISDLDRGENQPQHF
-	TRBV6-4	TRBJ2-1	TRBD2	TGTGCCAGCAGTGACAGCGGGAGTTGGGCCTACAATGAGCAGTTCTTC	CASSDSGSWAYNEQFF
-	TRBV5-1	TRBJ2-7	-	TGCGCCAGCAGCTTGGGGCGAGCGTTAACATACGAGCAGTACTTC	CASSLGRALTYEQYF
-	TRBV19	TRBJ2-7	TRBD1	TGTGCCAGTAGTCAACCGGGACAGGGTGTTGTCGAGCAGTACTTC	CASSQPGQGVVEQYF